The sequence of this TCR beta chain was determined in a study of cytomegalovirus exposure and HLA in healthy donors. Details on this clone: Antigen unknown.

Regarding the study as a whole: According to reports, the classifier identified cytomegalovirus status with high specificity and sensitivity. Despite most TCR sequences being rare, some public TCRs occurred in many donors.

Separate from the roughly 730-subject first cohort, the roughly 130-subject validation cohort was the one that the donors belonged to. Here immunoSEQ multiplex PCR was the method, and the copy in TCRdb shows in-frame clones only, minus some. In the table there are about 360,000 clones, about nine tenths of which are singletons. This CDR3 spans 15 amino acids. Germline V CDR1 and CDR2: LNHDA, SQIVND (reference sequence). V was clipped by 5 bases and J by 7 bases, with 15 bases between them. The sequence derives from a woman between 18 and 30 years old in good health and CMV-seronegative. The chain links TRBV19 to TRBJ1-6; D ambiguous. Material for sequencing was PBMCs. CDR3: CASSAETFGNSPLHF. The CDR3 region has the DNA TGTGCCAGTAGTGCAGAGACATTTGGGAATTCACCCCTCCACTTT.